Below, 10 T cell receptor beta chains from the same sample are listed, as sequenced in a study of shared clonotypes between healthy human individuals. Measured with immunoSEQ multiplex PCR; TCRdb has only the in-frame clones, and not every one. The profile shows a few million clones, approximately 95% of them singletons. The sequencing input was naive CD4+ T cells from PBMCs. Subset specified: CD45RA+ positively selected. Receptors were obtained from a man between 18 and 35 years old in good health. Some clones in this sample may be carry-over from other donors' samples.

This clone was found once. The rearrangement uses TRBV10-3 and TRBJ1-5, with TRBD1 as a possible D gene (5 bases). Germline V gene data show CDR1 as ENHRY and CDR2 as SYGVKD. V gave up 6 bases and J gave up 4 bases, with 16 bases separating them. This CDR3 is 15 amino acids long. CDR3 sequence reads: CAISIQPGGNQPQHF. CDR3 coding DNA: TGTGCCATCAGCATCCAACCCGGGGGAAATCAGCCCCAGCATTTT.

The gene calls are TRBV6-5 and TRBJ2-3; TRBD2 is a possible D gene (6 bases). Germline CDR1 is MNHEY and CDR2 is SVGAGI. The CDR3 loop spans 15 amino acids. The V end was cut by 2 bases, the J end by 3 bases, with 12 bases between. CDR3 sequence: CASSYRDSETDTQYF. CDR3 DNA: TGTGCCAGCAGTTACCGGGACTCCGAAACAGATACGCAGTATTTT.

The V gene is TRBV18, the J gene TRBJ1-5; D not certain. The CDR3 has 13 amino acids. Looked up from germline, CDR1 is KGHSH and CDR2 is LQKENI. The germline V and J ends were trimmed by 6 bases and 5 bases, with 11 bases remaining between them. The CDR3 spells CASSFDGHQPQHF. The CDR3 nucleotides read TGTGCCAGCTCGTTCGACGGTCATCAGCCCCAGCATTTT.

The chain employs TRBV6-1 and TRBJ1-2; D not certain. Germline V gene lookup returns CDR1 MNHNS and CDR2 SASEGT. Deletions cut 3 bases from V and 7 bases from J, with 12 bases between. This CDR3 spans 13 amino acids. CDR3 nucleotides: TGTGCCAGCAGTGATCGCCGGGCTGGTGGCTACACCTTC. This gives the protein CASSDRRAGGYTF.

The chain has TRBV15 and TRBJ1-1, with D unclear. The V end lost 4 bases, the J end lost 3 bases, and 6 bases lay between the germline ends. Germline V gene data show CDR1 as LNHNV and CDR2 as YYDKDF (reference sequence). The CDR3 is 12 residues long. The CDR3 DNA is TGTGCCACCAGCAATCGAGACACTGAAGCTTTCTTT. It encodes CATSNRDTEAFF.

The V call is TRBV5-1, the J call TRBJ1-5, with D possibly being TRBD1 (6 bases). The CDR3 sequence is 15 residues long. V was pared by 0 bases and J by 6 bases, with 13 bases between. CDR1 and CDR2 (germline): SGHRS, YFSETQ. CDR3 coding DNA: TGCGCCAGCAGCTTGGTGGGGGCAGATGGTCAGCCCCAGCATTTT. This codes for CASSLVGADGQPQHF.

The gene calls are TRBV29-1 and TRBJ2-1, with 9 bases that match TRBD2. Germline V CDR1 and CDR2: SQVTM, ANQGSEA. The CDR3 consists of 14 residues. V lost 5 bases, J lost 4 bases, and 6 bases stayed unmatched. This CDR3 reads CSVLTSGGYNEQFF. CDR3 DNA: TGCAGCGTTTTGACTAGCGGAGGATACAATGAGCAGTTCTTC.

This rearrangement joins TRBV10-1 to TRBJ2-7; D may be TRBD1 or TRBD2 (6 bases each). Trimming took off 11 bases at V and 5 bases at J, with 16 bases between the two ends. Germline CDR1 WNHNN, CDR2 SYGVQD (reference sequence). The CDR3 extends over 12 amino acids. CDR3 coding DNA: TGCGCCGGAGGGACACGGCCTCACGAGCAGTACTTC. This gives the protein CAGGTRPHEQYF.

The V call is TRBV29-1, the J call TRBJ1-3; D remains ambiguous. CDR3 length: 14 residues. V lost 0 bases to trimming and J lost 0 bases, with 6 bases between them. From germline, CDR1 is SQVTM and CDR2 ANQGSEA. The CDR3 sequence: CSVEEGSSGNTIYF. The DNA for the CDR3 is TGCAGCGTTGAAGAAGGGAGCTCTGGAAACACCATATATTTT.

The chain joins TRBV15 to TRBJ2-7; 9 bases are a match to TRBD2. The CDR3 is 15 amino acids. V gave up 0 bases and J gave up 6 bases; unmatched junction bases: 6. Looked up from germline, CDR1 is LNHNV and CDR2 is YYDKDF (reference sequence). The CDR3 spells CATSRDGSSGSEQYF. The CDR3 region has the DNA TGTGCCACCAGCAGAGATGGGAGTAGCGGGAGCGAGCAGTACTTC. Full variable domain (outside the CDR3, taken from reference TRBV15 and TRBJ2-7): DAMVIQNPRYQVTQFGKPVTLSCSQTLNHNVMYWYQQKSSQAPKLLFHYYDKDFNNEADTPDNFQSRRPNTSFCFLDIRSPGLGDTAMYLCATSRDGSSGSEQYFGPGTRLTVT.